This is a list of T cell receptor beta chains from one sample in a study of blood T cell repertoires in COVID-19. Profiling relied on immunoSEQ multiplex PCR, and the TCRdb table lists in-frame clones only, not all of them. The sample has about 140,000 clones; 88% are singletons. Specimen: peripheral blood. These receptors all stem from a man aged 45-60 years with active or convalescent COVID-19. Both conserved end residues are trimmed from each CDR3.

12	TRBV7-9	TRBJ2-5	ASSNNRARETQY
14	TRBV7-8	TRBJ2-5	ASSLDNTPPGKTQY
14	TRBV9	TRBJ1-3	ASSGTGSWSGNTIY
14	TRBV19	TRBJ2-2	ASSPRDSTNTGELF
11	TRBV6-6	TRBJ1-1	ASRPDGSSQAF
13	TRBV5-1	TRBJ2-2	ASSWGQGSTGELF
11	TRBV7-8	TRBJ1-1	ASSLTVNTEAF
12	TRBV28	TRBJ2-7	ASSFAQGALEQY
11	TRBV19	TRBJ1-5	ASRDGFAQPQH
13	TRBV14	TRBJ1-6	ASSPYRGQNSPLH
13	TRBV5-1	TRBJ1-4	ASSPRDRAGEKLF
12	TRBV11-2	TRBJ2-1	ASSLVSGADEQF
12	TRBV6-6	TRBJ2-2	ASSRQGNTGELF
12	TRBV14	TRBJ1-2	ASSKPGTGFGYT
14	TRBV27	TRBJ2-7	ASSSHEAGRIDEQY
13	TRBV6-2/TRBV6-3	TRBJ2-1	ASSYTSGGGVEQF